This T cell receptor (beta chain) came from a study of cytomegalovirus exposure and HLA in healthy donors (TCRdb year 2017). Concerning the study at large: In an earlier analysis of fewer than 750 of the donors, 276 Gb of sequence data and just under 120 million unique TCR beta sequences from about 179 million T cells were reported. Around 330 gigabases of sequencing data and 70 million to 100 million unique TCR sequences made up an early release that covered fewer than 650 HLA-typed donors. Among the approximately 400 genotyped donors, approximately 76% belonged to the genetic ancestry cluster associated with self-reported Caucasian donors. The study aimed to test whether cataloging public T cell receptors could reveal signatures of past pathogen exposure. The T cell repertoires of around 730 subjects were profiled by immunosequencing and related to cytomegalovirus serostatus. In addition to the first cohort of roughly 700 subjects, a separate validation cohort of 130 or so different subjects was used. To predict cytomegalovirus infection status, the study brought together high-throughput TCR immunosequencing, statistical association of individual TCRs with disease status, and machine learning. In a later analysis, previously published TCR beta repertoires from 500 to 750 donors were re-analyzed and high-resolution HLA genotyping was added so that TCR occurrence patterns could be studied. In the later analysis, no new phenotypic data were used to find candidate immune exposures; instead, reliance was placed on TCR beta sequences and their occurrence across donors. An earlier analysis of 450 to 750 of the donors used high-throughput TCR beta sequencing to judge whether each TCR beta V gene segment behaved as functional or pseudogenic. Donor age, sex, ethnicity and CMV serostatus were compiled alongside the repertoire data. In a later genetic analysis, genome-wide SNP genotypes for about three fifths of the roughly 670 donors were used, and that subset was treated as a discovery cohort. Every discovery cohort repertoire had been produced on one sequencing platform. Both class I and class II loci were covered by HLA typing, at four-digit resolution. Typing coverage varied by locus: roughly 629-630 donors for A, B, C, DRB1 and DQB1; about 520 for DQA1; over 600 for DPA1; roughly 470 for DPB1. Roughly five DR-DQ haplotypes were treated as single units for association and clustering because of strong linkage in the cohort. Among roughly 400 genotyped donors of the cohort, an average of roughly 230,000 unique TCR beta nucleotide sequences was sequenced per donor, of which roughly 17% were non-productive. What the study reported, not specific to this receptor: Because counts were too low, roughly 16 rarely observed V segments, including chromosome 9 orphons, were left out of the earlier analysis of 500 to 650 of the donors. In a later analysis, TCR association rates were found to vary across HLA loci, with the most associated TCRs seen for DRB1 alleles and the fewest for HLA-C alleles. Only TCR beta chains were sequenced in this cohort, and the absence of alpha or paired-chain data limited detectable features. Most TCR sequences were observed very rarely across donors, whereas some public TCRs were present in many individuals. Presence/absence analyses assumed roughly uniform sequencing depth across donors, an assumption that may not hold. A later genetic analysis associated a missense DCLRE1C variant with V-gene and J-gene trimming of TCR beta chains, and an independent cohort replicated the association. According to a later analysis, parvovirus B19, influenza, CMV and Epstein-Barr virus appeared linked to several top co-occurrence clusters. Immune exposure information for the cohort was limited to CMV serostatus. Broadly in line with IMGT annotations, most TCR beta V segments showed up in productive rearrangements about 87% or about 30% of the time in an earlier analysis of 450 to 600 of the donors. Assigning TCR associations to individual alleles was difficult when HLA alleles, especially DR and DQ, strongly co-occurred. The authors suggested that the approach could potentially be generalized to other disease states and immunological phenotypes. Because HLA typing was unavailable for some donors at each locus, only the typed subset was used in association tests. Correlated functional status among segregating V segments might reflect linkage disequilibrium, but an unknown experimental factor could not be ruled out. Some IMGT-functional V segments, including TRBV6-2 and TRBV6-3, could not be distinguished by the 87-base-pair reads and were therefore excluded. Three of the identified cytomegalovirus-associated TCR beta chains were confirmed in vitro to be specific for cytomegalovirus antigens. A total of 150 to 200 TCR beta chains were listed by the study as associated with cytomegalovirus. A further reported finding was that TCR beta sequences accurately predicted the HLA-A and HLA-B alleles for most subjects in the first cohort. A later genetic analysis reported fewer N-insertions in productive TCRs among donors in an Asian-associated ancestry cluster than the roughly 700-donor mean. A group of highly shared sequence variants was considered likely to be a technical artifact of the sequencing pipeline. Cytomegalovirus status was reported to be diagnosed by the classifier with high specificity and sensitivity in both the original and validation cohorts. In a later analysis, HLA-associated TCR beta chains were found to be more clonally expanded and to have lower generation probabilities than equally common non-associated chains. A later analysis associated 16,951 TCR beta sequences with specific HLA alleles at a false discovery rate of 0.05. In a later analysis, most CMV-associated TCR beta chains were found to appear HLA-restricted, with HLA associations seemingly driven largely by CMV exposure.

The cohort consisted of hundreds of healthy bone marrow donors. All cohort members were sampled while nominally healthy, although unrecorded immune exposures were likely present. The donor was CMV seronegative and belonged to the group of around 400 seronegative cohort members. Each donor provided a peripheral blood sample, and peripheral blood mononuclear cells were used for TCR beta sequencing. The Qiagen DNeasy Blood Extraction Kit was used to extract genomic DNA from the blood cell samples. The library was obtained by the immunoSEQ multiplex PCR assay. A mixture of 60 forward primers for TCR Vbeta segments and 13 reverse primers for TCR Jbeta segments was used in the multiplex PCR. Amplification of the CDR3 region of rearranged TCR beta genes was performed with a multiplex PCR assay on genomic DNA. Amplified TCR beta libraries were sequenced as 87-base-pair reads on the Illumina HiSeq System. The source study handled its data this way. Across the 700 or so repertoires, a later analysis counted roughly 84 million unique TCR beta chains, about 10 million of which were shared by at least two donors. Raw reads were error-corrected and collapsed into unique sequences with a nearest-neighbor algorithm that merged closely related sequences to remove PCR and sequencing errors. CDR3 sequences were aligned to IMGT reference sequences to assign V, D and J gene segments. For a sequence to be retained, at least a six-nucleotide match to both a V gene segment and a J gene segment was required. A rearrangement was called productive if the CDR3 had no stop codons and remained in frame with V and J, and every other rearrangement was called non-productive. CDR3 was defined by IMGT convention, running from the second conserved V-encoded cysteine to the conserved J-encoded phenylalanine. The earlier analysis of 587 of the donors excluded sequences that lacked an unambiguous match to a single V gene segment. In an earlier analysis of about 590 of the donors, a V segment was called functional when productive rearrangements were above 56.7%, and segregating when the standard deviation between donors exceeded 5%. A statistical classification framework was built for diagnosing cytomegalovirus status from the catalog of TCR beta chain sequences. A later analysis assigned V and J genes by comparing TCR nucleotide sequences with IMGT/GENE-DB human TR gene sequences. A later analysis assigned CDR3 sequences and most-parsimonious VDJ recombination scenarios with the TCRdist pipeline. In a later analysis, every TCR beta chain was defined by the combination of its CDR3 amino acid sequence and its V-gene family, and reads without a unique V-gene family were dropped. In a later analysis, fewer than 600 highly shared, low-generation-probability nucleotide sequences were removed to address suspected cross-contamination and a sequencing artifact. For each public chain, a later analysis derived a clonal expansion index from normalized ranks of inferred template counts within each repertoire. A later analysis computed generation probabilities with a VDJ recombination model fitted to out-of-frame rearrangements, and checked the results against IGoR. In a later analysis, hypergeometric tests were used to score TCR-TCR, TCR-HLA and TCR-CMV co-occurrence, with a repertoire-size bias correction applied to TCR pairs. A later analysis estimated false discovery rates by permuting HLA or CMV assignments 20 times. In a later analysis, co-occurring TCRs were grouped using DBSCAN, with TCRdist sequence similarity added in when clustering inside HLA-allele-positive subsets. For co-occurrence clustering, repertoires with fewer than 30,000 or more than 120,000 public chains were excluded, along with five or six repertoires with anomalous nucleotide sharing. Sourced from immuneACCESS, this table was stored by TCRdb with only in-frame sequences that have V and J called. A share of the clones is absent; for the studies checked, an unresolved V gene accounts for under half, and the remainder has no known explanation. That table is the source of V, J and clone size, and D and trimming were worked out from the DNA. Across this sample there are fewer than 150,000 clones, with approximately 83% seen only once. The ten largest clones capture around 3.1% of the sample.

As to this clone: Its antigen specificity is not known. No much larger clonotype is one base removed from it; base qualities were not supplied.

CDR1 and CDR2 are drawn from the germline V gene (reference sequence): LNHDA, SQIVND. The CDR3 has 14 amino acids, counting the end cysteine and phenylalanine. Only the CDR3 DNA stays, 42 bases, in frame from base 1. Relative to germline, V is 8 bases shorter and J is 6 bases shorter, with 19 bases between their ends. This TCR derives from a man aged 35 to 55 in good health and CMV-seronegative. The sample taken for sequencing was PBMCs. The chain uses TRBV19 and TRBJ1-2; the D gene assignment is ambiguous. DNA sequence: TGTGCCAGTCTGGGGAGCATCGGACTAAATGGCTACACCTTC. The encoded protein is CASLGSIGLNGYTF.